The clone carrying this TCR beta chain was detected only a few times. The antigen is not known. The data derive from a study of post-analysis software for immune sequencing data. Study-level information: Progressive-relapsing, secondary progressive and relapsing-remitting multiple sclerosis were among the disease courses included. General study results and limits: Five TRBV segments were significantly more frequent in patients than in controls. TRBV5-6, TRBV5-1 and TRBV20-1 were among these segments. Batch-matched samples strongly co-clustered by F measure. Compared with controls, patients showed significantly lower normalized Chao1 diversity.

Unique molecular identifiers had been added to the TCR beta cDNA libraries. Roughly 490,000 cDNA molecules came from roughly 0.93 to 9.6 million T cells. Via MiXCR, TCRdb re-called the PCR reads, giving one row per CDR3 protein. The sample has roughly 400,000 distinct CDR3 sequences; less than 40% are singletons. This CDR3 comprises 13 residues. CDR1 and CDR2 (germline): KGHDR, SFDVKD. V was cut by 3 bases and J by 9 bases, with 12 bases left in between. This TCR derives from a girl under 10 years old with multiple sclerosis. The rearrangement joins TRBV24-1 to TRBJ2-3; possible D gene TRBD1, 5 bases. The sample comprised blood. CDR3 in DNA: TGTGCCACCAGTGATCACCCGGACACCACGCAGTATTTT. Amino acid sequence: CATSDHPDTTQYF.